This TCR beta chain was sequenced in a study of blood T cell repertoires in COVID-19. CDR1 PRHDT and CDR2 FYEKMQ come from the germline V gene (reference sequence). The CDR3 covers 15 residues. With V trimmed by 8 bases and J by 7 bases, 12 bases remained unmatched. As processed by the authors: Researchers report that nucleated cell counts were estimated from reference gene primer amplification. Produced via immunoSEQ multiplex PCR; TCRdb's table is partial and in-frame only. V, J and clone size are those of that table, while D and trimming were read from the DNA. Here the sample spans 150,000 to 200,000 clones, about 84% being singletons. Cohort 3 donors counted as recovered after two negative PCRs, clearance, or resolved symptoms.

The V call is TRBV13, the J call TRBJ2-2, with 8 bases fitting TRBD2. The TCR comes from a man aged 50 to 60 who had recovered from COVID-19. Material: PBMCs or T cells enriched from blood (not recorded which). CDR3 region: CASRGAGGLGGELFF. In DNA, the CDR3 is TGTGCCAGCCGAGGGGCGGGGGGTCTCGGCGGGGAGCTGTTTTTT.